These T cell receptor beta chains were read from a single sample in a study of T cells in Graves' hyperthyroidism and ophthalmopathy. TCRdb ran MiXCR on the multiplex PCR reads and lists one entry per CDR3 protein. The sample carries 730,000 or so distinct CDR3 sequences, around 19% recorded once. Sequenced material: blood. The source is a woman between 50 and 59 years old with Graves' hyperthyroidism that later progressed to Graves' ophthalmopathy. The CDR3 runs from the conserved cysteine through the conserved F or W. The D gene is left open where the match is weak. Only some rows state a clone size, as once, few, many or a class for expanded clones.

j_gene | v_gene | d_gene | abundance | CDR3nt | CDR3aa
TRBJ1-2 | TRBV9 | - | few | TGTGCCAGCAGCGTAAAGGACAGCCGGGGCTATGGCTACACCTTC | CASSVKDSRGYGYTF
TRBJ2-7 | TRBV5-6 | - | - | TGTGCCAGCAGCTTGGTCGGGGCCGGGGGACGGGAGCAGTACTTC | CASSLVGAGGREQYF
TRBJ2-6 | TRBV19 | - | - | TGTGCCAGTAGTACTTCCACCTCTGGGGCCAACGTCCTGACTTTC | CASSTSTSGANVLTF
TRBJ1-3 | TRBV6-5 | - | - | TGTGCCAGCAGTTACTCTAGGGGAGTTGGAAACACCATATATTTT | CASSYSRGVGNTIYF
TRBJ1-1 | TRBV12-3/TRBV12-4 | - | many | TGTGCCAGCAGCGGACGGGGGCAGATGAACACTGAAGCTTTCTTT | CASSGRGQMNTEAFF
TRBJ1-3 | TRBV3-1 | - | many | TGTGCCAGCAGCCAAGCGGGGAGCTCTGGAAACACCATATATTTT | CASSQAGSSGNTIYF
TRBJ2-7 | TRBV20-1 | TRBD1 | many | TGCAGTGCTAGAGACTACAGGGGGAGAGAGCAGTACTTC | CSARDYRGREQYF
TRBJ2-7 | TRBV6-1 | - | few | TGTGCCGTGGGGGGGCCAAATGAAGAACGCGAGCAGTACTTC | CAVGGPNEEREQYF
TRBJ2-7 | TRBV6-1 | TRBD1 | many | TGTGCCAGCAGTGGGCAGGGGGTCGGAGAGCAGTACTTC | CASSGQGVGEQYF
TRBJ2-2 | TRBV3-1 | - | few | TGTGCCAGCAGCCAAGCCTTGGGCAGCGGGGAGCTGTTTTTT | CASSQALGSGELFF
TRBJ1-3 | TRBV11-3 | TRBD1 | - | TGTGCCAGCAGCATTCGGACAGGAGCCTCTGGAAACACCATATATTTT | CASSIRTGASGNTIYF
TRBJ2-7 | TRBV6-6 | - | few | TGTGCCAGCAGTTACGTGGAGCCTCAGAGCGAGCAGTACTTC | CASSYVEPQSEQYF
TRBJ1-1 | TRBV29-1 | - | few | TGCAGCGTTGAAACCTCCGGGGCGAACACTGAAGCTTTCTTT | CSVETSGANTEAFF
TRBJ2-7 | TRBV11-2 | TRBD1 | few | TGTGCCAGCAGCTTAGCCAACCCCGGGACAGGGTGGTTCGAGCAGTACTTC | CASSLANPGTGWFEQYF
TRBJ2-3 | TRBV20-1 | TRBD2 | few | TGCAGTGCTAGTGACGGGGGGGGCACAGATACGCAGTATTTT | CSASDGGGTDTQYF
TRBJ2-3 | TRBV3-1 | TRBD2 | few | TGTGCCAGCAGCCAAGCCAAGACTAGCGGGGGGGCTTCAGATACGCAGTATTTT | CASSQAKTSGGASDTQYF
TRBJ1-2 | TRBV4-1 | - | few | TGCGCCAGCAGCCAAGAGGGTGCCAGCCCTAACTATGGCTACACCTTC | CASSQEGASPNYGYTF
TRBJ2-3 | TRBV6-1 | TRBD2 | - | TGTGCCAGCACCCCCCTAGCGGAATATAGCACAGATACGCAGTATTTT | CASTPLAEYSTDTQYF
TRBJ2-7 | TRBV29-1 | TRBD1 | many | TGCAGCGTTGAAGACGGGACAGGGGGCTCCTACGAGCAGTACTTC | CSVEDGTGGSYEQYF
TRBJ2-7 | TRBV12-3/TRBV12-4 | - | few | TGTGCCAGCAGTCACGGGCAGGGCAACGAGCAGTACTTC | CASSHGQGNEQYF
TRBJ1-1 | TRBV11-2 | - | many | TGTGCCAGCAGCCAGGGGACATTGAATGCTGAAGCTTTCTTT | CASSQGTLNAEAFF
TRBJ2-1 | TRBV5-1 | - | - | TGCGCCAGCAGCTTTAGTTTGGACAGTGTTATAGGTGAGCAGTTCTTC | CASSFSLDSVIGEQFF
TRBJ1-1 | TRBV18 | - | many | TGTGCCAGCTCACCACCGGCCGGGGTCCACACTGAAGCTTTCTTT | CASSPPAGVHTEAFF